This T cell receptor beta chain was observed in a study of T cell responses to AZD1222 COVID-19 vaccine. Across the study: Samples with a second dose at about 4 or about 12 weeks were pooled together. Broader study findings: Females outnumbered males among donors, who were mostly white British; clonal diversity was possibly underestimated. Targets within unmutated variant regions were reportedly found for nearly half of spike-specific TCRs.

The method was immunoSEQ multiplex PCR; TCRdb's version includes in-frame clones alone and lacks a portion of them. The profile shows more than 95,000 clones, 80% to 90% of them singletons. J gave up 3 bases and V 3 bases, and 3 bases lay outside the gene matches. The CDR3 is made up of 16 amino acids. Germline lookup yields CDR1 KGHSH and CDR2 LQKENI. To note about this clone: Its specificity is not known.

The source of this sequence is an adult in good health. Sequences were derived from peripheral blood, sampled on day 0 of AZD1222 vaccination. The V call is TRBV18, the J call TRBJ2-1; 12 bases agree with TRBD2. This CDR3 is CASSPTSGGSYNEQFF. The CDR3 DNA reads TGTGCCAGCTCACCTACTAGCGGGGGGAGCTACAATGAGCAGTTCTTC.